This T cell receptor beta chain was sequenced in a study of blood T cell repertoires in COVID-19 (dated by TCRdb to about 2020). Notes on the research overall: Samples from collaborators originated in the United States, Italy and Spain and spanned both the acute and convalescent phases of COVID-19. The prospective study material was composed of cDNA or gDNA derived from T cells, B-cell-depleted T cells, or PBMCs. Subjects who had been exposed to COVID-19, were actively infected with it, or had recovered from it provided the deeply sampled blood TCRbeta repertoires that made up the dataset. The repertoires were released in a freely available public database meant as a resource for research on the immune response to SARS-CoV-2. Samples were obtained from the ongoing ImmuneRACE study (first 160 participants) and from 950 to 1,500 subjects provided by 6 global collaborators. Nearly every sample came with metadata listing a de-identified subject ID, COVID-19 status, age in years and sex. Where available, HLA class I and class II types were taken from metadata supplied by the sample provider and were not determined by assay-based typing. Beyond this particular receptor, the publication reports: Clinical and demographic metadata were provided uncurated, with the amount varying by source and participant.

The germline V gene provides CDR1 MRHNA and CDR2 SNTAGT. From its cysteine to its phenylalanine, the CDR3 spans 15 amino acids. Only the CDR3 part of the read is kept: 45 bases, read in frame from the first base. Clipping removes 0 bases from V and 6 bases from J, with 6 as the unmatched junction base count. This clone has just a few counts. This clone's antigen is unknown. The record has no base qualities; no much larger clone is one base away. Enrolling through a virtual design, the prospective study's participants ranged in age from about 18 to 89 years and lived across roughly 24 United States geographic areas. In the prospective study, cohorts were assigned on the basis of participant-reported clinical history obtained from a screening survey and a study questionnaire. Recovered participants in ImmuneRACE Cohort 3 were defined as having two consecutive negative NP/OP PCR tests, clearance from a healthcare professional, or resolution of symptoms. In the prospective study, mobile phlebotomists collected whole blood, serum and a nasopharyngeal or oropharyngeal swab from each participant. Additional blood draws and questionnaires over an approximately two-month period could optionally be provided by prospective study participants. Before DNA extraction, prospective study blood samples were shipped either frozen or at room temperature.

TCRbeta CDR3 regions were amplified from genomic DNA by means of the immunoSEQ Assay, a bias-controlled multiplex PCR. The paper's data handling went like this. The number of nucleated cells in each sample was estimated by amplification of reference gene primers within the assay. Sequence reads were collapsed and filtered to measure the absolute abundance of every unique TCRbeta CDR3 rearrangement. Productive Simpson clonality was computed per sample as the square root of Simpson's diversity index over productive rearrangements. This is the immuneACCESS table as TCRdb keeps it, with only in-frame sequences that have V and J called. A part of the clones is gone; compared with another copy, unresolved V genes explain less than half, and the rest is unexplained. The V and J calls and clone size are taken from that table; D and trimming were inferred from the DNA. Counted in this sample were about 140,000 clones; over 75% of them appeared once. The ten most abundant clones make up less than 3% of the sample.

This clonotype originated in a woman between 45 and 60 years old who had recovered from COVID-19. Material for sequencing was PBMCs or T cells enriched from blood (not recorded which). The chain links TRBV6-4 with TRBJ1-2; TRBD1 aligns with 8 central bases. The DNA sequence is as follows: TGTGCCAGCAGTGACTCGGAGGACAGGGTTGATGGCTACACCTTC. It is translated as CASSDSEDRVDGYTF.